This T cell receptor (beta chain) emerged from a study of shared clonotypes between healthy human individuals. The CDR3 runs 18 residues. In germline, CDR1 is SGHKS, CDR2 YYEKEE (reference sequence). The trim removed 0 bases at V and 5 bases at J, leaving 11 bases unmatched. The protocol was immunoSEQ multiplex PCR, while the TCRdb copy is restricted to in-frame clones and leaves out a portion. Here the sample spans around 640,000 clones, approximately 96% being singletons. Naivety among CD8 cells was defined by CD45RO negativity and positive CCR7 selection, thereby excluding terminally differentiated effector memory CD45RA+ cells. Every donor was a Caucasian adult from Nashville, Tennessee.

The material sequenced was naive CD8+ T cells sorted from blood. This clonotype originated in a woman in her 30s in good health. The chain has TRBV5-5 and TRBJ2-6; TRBD1 matches 7 bases. This chain's CDR3 is CASSLVSRGPTRANVLTF. The CDR3 region has the DNA TGTGCCAGCAGCTTGGTATCTAGGGGGCCTACCAGGGCCAACGTCCTGACTTTC.